This T cell receptor beta chain was profiled in a study of T cells in Graves' hyperthyroidism and ophthalmopathy. Trimming at V came to 6 bases and at J to 6 bases, leaving 11 bases not matched to a gene. The CDR3 runs to 16 residues. CDR1 MNHEY and CDR2 SVGAGI come from the germline V gene. RNA transcripts were the template for amplifying TCR beta CDR3 regions. When the TCR CDR3 underwent first-round RT-PCR, the HTBI primer set was used. TCRdb re-derived calls from the multiplex PCR reads in MiXCR, one entry per CDR3 protein. The sample has hundreds of thousands of distinct CDR3 sequences; more than 30% are singletons.

Sequencing used blood. The chain couples TRBV6-5 to TRBJ2-3, with 11 nucleotides matching TRBD1. This clonotype was obtained from a man younger than 35 with Graves' hyperthyroidism. CDR3 loop: CASSLDRGPLGDTQYF. For the CDR3, the DNA is TGTGCCAGCAGCCTGGACAGGGGGCCGCTGGGGGATACGCAGTATTTT.